This T cell receptor (beta chain) is drawn from a study of OX40 agonist ivuxolimab in advanced cancers. Study overall: Patients took ivuxolimab, an agonistic anti-OX40 (CD134) antibody. Study-wide points: CD8+ T cells averaged more expanded clones than CD4+. Among the nonresponders, some also had low normalized T-cell clonal expansion. Among patients with partial responses at 0.1-3.0 mg/kg, clonal expansion was among the lowest.

Sequenced by immunoSEQ multiplex PCR; TCRdb stores in-frame clones only, minus some. The sample carries some 43,000 clones, around 86% recorded once. As to this clone: Antigen unknown.

The receptor's source is an adult with an advanced solid tumor such as melanoma, head and neck, liver or kidney cancer. This sample comprised CD4+ or CD8+ T cells sorted from blood, obtained in a trial of the OX40 agonist ivuxolimab.

This chain's CDR3 is CASSLVGQADTQYF. In nucleotides, the CDR3 is TGTGCCAGCAGCTTAGTAGGACAGGCTGATACGCAGTATTTT. The rearrangement links TRBV7-9 to TRBJ2-3; 7 positions agree with TRBD1. This CDR3 comprises 14 residues. The J segment lost 6 bases and the V segment lost 1 base, leaving 4 bases of the junction unmatched. Germline V CDR1 and CDR2: SEHNR, FQNEAQ (reference sequence).